One sample yielded the 30 T cell receptor beta chains listed below, sequenced in a study of regulatory T cells in long-lasting Graves disease. Arm-PCR with iRepertoire HTBI primers amplified the CDR3 regions for these TCR beta libraries. Using its own MiXCR run on the multiplex PCR reads, TCRdb lists one record per CDR3 protein. This table has a few hundred thousand distinct CDR3 sequences, 15% to 20% appearing once. Time point denoted: newly diagnosed GD, antithyroid drugs for less than 3 months. PBMCs provided the RNA from which the TCR library was made. This sample comprised peripheral blood mononuclear cells (PBMCs), obtained at new diagnosis, from a patient treated with antithyroid drugs. The receptors here all came from a female donor with Graves disease.

There are many counts of this clonotype. The CDR3, as DNA: TGTGCCAGCAGCTTAGAGACGACAGGGCCAAATTCACCCCTCCACTTT. It translates to CASSLETTGPNSPLHF. The rearrangement joins TRBV11-3 to TRBJ1-6; 7 bases fit TRBD1. V shed 0 bases, J shed 7 bases, and the junction held 6 bases outside the gene matches. This CDR3 is built from 16 residues. The germline V gene encodes CDR1 SGHNT and CDR2 YENEEA.

This clonotype appeared a few times. The genes are TRBV20-1 and TRBJ1-3; 7 bases match TRBD1. CDR3 size: 15 residues. After removal of 0 bases from V and 4 bases from J, the junction contained 6 bases not matched to a gene. Per germline, CDR1 DFQATT and CDR2 SNEGSKA (reference sequence). In DNA, the CDR3 is TGCAGTGCTAGAGATCGTTACAGGGGCGGAAACACCATATATTTT. It specifies CSARDRYRGGNTIYF.

This clonotype was observed at least ten times. This chain connects TRBV7-8 to TRBJ2-1, with 10 bases aligning to TRBD2. CDR3 length: 15 amino acids. V gave up 1 base and J gave up 7 bases; unmatched junction bases: 4. The germline gives CDR1 SGHVS, CDR2 FQNEAQ. CDR3 nucleotides: TGTGCCAGCAGCTTAGGGGAACTAGCGGGAAATGAGCAGTTCTTC. It yields the protein CASSLGELAGNEQFF.

This clonotype was seen just once. The chain is built from TRBV13 and TRBJ1-1; D call uncertain. The length of the CDR3 is 14 residues. Trimming removed 7 bases from V and 0 bases from J, with 12 bases in between. From germline, CDR1 is PRHDT and CDR2 FYEKMQ (reference sequence). CDR3 DNA sequence: TGTGCCAGCACCCCCCCCCTTCTGAACACTGAAGCTTTCTTT. It is translated as CASTPPLLNTEAFF.

In the case of this clonotype: It may be a read error: a sequence one base away is much more abundant. This chain joins TRBV6-2 or TRBV6-3 and TRBJ2-7; 8 positions agree with TRBD2. The CDR3 is 14 amino acids. The junction had 8 bases not matched to a gene; V was cut back by 8 bases and J by 2 bases. CDR1 and CDR2 (germline): MNHEY, SVGEGT. The CDR3 sequence: CASCIAGIPYEQYF. CDR3 DNA: TGTGCCAGCTGTATAGCGGGAATTCCCTACGAGCAGTACTTC.

This clonotype has ten or more counts. V usage is TRBV11-2 and J usage is TRBJ2-7; no clear D. V lost 0 bases, J lost 2 bases, and 20 bases lay in between. CDR3 length: 18 amino acids. Per the germline V gene, CDR1 is SGHAT and CDR2 is FQNNGV. The CDR3 spells CASSLDFPGPEVPYEQYF. In DNA, the CDR3 is TGTGCCAGCAGCTTAGATTTTCCGGGCCCCGAAGTACCCTACGAGCAGTACTTC.

The sample holds many counts of this clonotype. This chain joins TRBV11-3 and TRBJ2-2; D is unresolved. This CDR3 region has 14 residues. With 2 bases removed from V and 3 bases from J, the gap between germline ends came to 7 bases. Per germline, CDR1 SGHNT and CDR2 YENEEA. CDR3 residues: CASSLPGHTGELFF. The CDR3 DNA sequence: TGTGCCAGCAGCTTACCCGGCCACACCGGGGAGCTGTTTTTT.

In the case of this clonotype: A read error may explain this, as a much larger clone is one base away. The genes are TRBV19 and TRBJ2-3; a weak D match, TRBD1 (7 bases). The CDR3 totals 13 residues. V lost 3 bases, J lost 10 bases, and 14 bases lay in between. CDR1 and CDR2 (germline): LNHDA, SQIVND (reference sequence). CDR3 sequence: CASSIRRGDAQYF. The CDR3 nucleotides are TGTGCCAGTAGTATCCGCAGGGGGGATGCGCAGTATTTT.

This clonotype has at least ten counts. This chain uses TRBV12-3 or TRBV12-4 with TRBJ1-5, with D unclear. This CDR3 comprises 13 residues. V dropped 1 base and J dropped 5 bases, with 6 bases sitting between them. The chain's CDR3 is CASSLEVYQPQHF. The CDR3 nucleotides are TGTGCCAGCAGTTTAGAAGTTTATCAGCCCCAGCATTTT.

The J gene is TRBJ2-2, the V gene TRBV11-3; TRBD2 might be the D (6 bases). Trimming shortened V by 5 bases and J by 1 base, and 17 bases separated the two germline ends. The CDR3 runs to 17 residues. CDR1 SGHNT and CDR2 YENEEA come from the germline V gene. Here the CDR3 reads CASSDTGGRGNTGELFF. CDR3 coding DNA: TGTGCCAGCAGCGATACAGGCGGGCGGGGGAACACCGGGGAGCTGTTTTTT.

With regard to this clonotype: At one end the junction does not follow the germline gene, possibly because of a read error. J is TRBJ2-5 and V is TRBV6-1, with TRBD1 identical over 10 bases. Looked up from germline, CDR1 is MNHNS and CDR2 is SASEGT. The CDR3 is made up of 13 amino acids. The CDR3 DNA reads TGCGCCAGCAGTGAGGACAGGGGGGAGACCCAGTACTTC. Translation: CASSEDRGETQYF.

This clonotype occurred once. Because it lacks the conserved phenylalanine or tryptophan at the end, this CDR3 is likely a read error. The J gene is TRBJ2-3, the V gene TRBV11-2; a weak D match, TRBD2 (5 bases). The V gene lost 5 bases and the J gene lost 5 bases, with 14 bases spanning the gap. Germline CDR1 SGHAT, CDR2 FQNNGV. The CDR3 covers 14 residues. Here the CDR3 reads CASSLSGGGDTQYL. As DNA, the CDR3 is TGTGCCAGCAGCCTGAGTGGAGGCGGAGATACGCAGTATCTT.

At least ten counts were recorded for this clonotype. This chain uses TRBV9 with TRBJ2-5; perhaps TRBD1 as D (6 bases). Germline V gene data show CDR1 as SGDLS and CDR2 as YYNGEE. This CDR3 comprises 17 residues. V was shortened by 0 bases and J by 1 base, with 16 bases between the two germline ends. The DNA of the CDR3 is TGTGCCAGCAGCGTAGGGCACCAAAGACAGGTCCAAGAGACCCAGTACTTC. It translates to CASSVGHQRQVQETQYF.

This clonotype appeared many times. V gene TRBV19 combines with J gene TRBJ2-3, with TRBD2 identical over 7 bases. The CDR3 loop spans 16 amino acids. V lost 5 bases, J lost 0 bases, and 8 bases stayed unmatched. CDR1 is LNHDA and CDR2 is SQIVND in the germline V gene (reference sequence). The CDR3 loop reads CASSEASGMSTDTQYF. In nucleotides, the CDR3 is TGTGCCAGTAGTGAGGCTAGCGGAATGAGCACAGATACGCAGTATTTT.

This clonotype was counted ten times or more. The J gene is TRBJ2-2, the V gene TRBV20-1, with TRBD2 matching 12 bases. This CDR3 region has 16 residues. Germline V gives CDR1 DFQATT, CDR2 SNEGSKA (reference sequence). V was clipped by 0 bases and J by 6 bases; unmatched bases: 5. CDR3 DNA: TGCAGTGCTAGAGATACCGGACTAGCGGGACCCGGGGAGCTGTTTTTT. Residues: CSARDTGLAGPGELFF.

This clonotype was counted between two and nine times. V is TRBV11-3 and J is TRBJ2-4; TRBD1 matches at 9 bases. The CDR3 runs 14 residues. The junction had 4 bases not matched to a gene; V was cut back by 4 bases and J by 6 bases. Germline loops: CDR1 SGHNT, CDR2 YENEEA. CDR3 sequence (DNA): TGTGCCAGCAGCTCCCCGGGACAGGGAAACATTCAGTACTTC. This translates into CASSSPGQGNIQYF.

This clonotype was seen at least ten times. The chain combines TRBV20-1 with TRBJ2-1; no clear D gene. The V and J ends lost 0 bases and 0 bases respectively, with 15 bases between them. The CDR3 covers 17 residues. CDR1 DFQATT and CDR2 SNEGSKA come from the germline V gene (reference sequence). As DNA, the CDR3 is TGCAGTGCTAGAGATACCGACACAACCCTCTCCTACAATGAGCAGTTCTTC. Protein sequence: CSARDTDTTLSYNEQFF.

The chain is built from TRBV6-4 and TRBJ2-1; 10 bases line up with TRBD2. The J segment lost 7 bases and the V segment lost 3 bases, leaving 6 bases of the junction unmatched. The CDR3 sequence is 15 residues long. Germline V CDR1 and CDR2: MRHNA, SNTAGT. The CDR3 DNA reads as TGTGCCAGCAGTGAAGATCCTAGCGGGAGTAATGAGCAGTTCTTC. It specifies CASSEDPSGSNEQFF.

This clonotype was seen ten or more times. The chain is built from TRBV3-2 and TRBJ2-3; the DNA was not used to check the table's D call, TRBD2. TRBV3-2 is shown as a pseudogene. The CDR3 loop spans 17 amino acids. The CDR3 sequence: CASSLRLAGEGTDTQYF. CDR3 in DNA: TGTGCCAGCAGCCTCCGACTAGCGGGAGAGGGTACAGATACGCAGTATTTT.

The rearrangement uses TRBV6-4 and TRBJ2-3, with 12 positions matching TRBD2. CDR1 and CDR2 from the germline V gene are MRHNA and SNTAGT. The V segment lost 2 bases and the J segment 3 bases; nucleotides outside the gene matches: 18. This CDR3 is 21 amino acids long. CDR3 nucleotides: TGTGCCAGCAGTGACCCGGGAGAGGTGACTAGCGGGAGTCATGGGACAGATACGCAGTATTTT. Translation gives CASSDPGEVTSGSHGTDTQYF.

The chain couples TRBV29-1 to TRBJ1-2, with D perhaps matching TRBD1 (5 bases). This CDR3 has 13 residues. Germline values: CDR1 SQVTM, CDR2 ANQGSEA. The ends were cut back, 1 base at V and 7 bases at J, with 13 bases in the middle. CDR3 sequence: CSVEGGPVGGYTF. The CDR3 DNA follows: TGCAGCGTTGAAGGGGGCCCCGTGGGTGGCTACACCTTC. The full variable domain, in which reference TRBV29-1 and TRBJ1-2 provide the parts outside the CDR3, is SAVISQKPSRDICQRGTSLTIQCQVDSQVTMMFWYRQQPGQSLTLIATANQGSEATYESGFVIDKFPISRPNLTFSTLTVSNMSPEDSSIYLCSVEGGPVGGYTFGSGTRLTVV.

This clonotype was observed many times. The chain carries TRBV12-3 or TRBV12-4 and TRBJ2-5, with 12 positions matching TRBD1. Trimming cost V 3 bases and J 5 bases; bases outside gene matches: 10. The CDR3 length is 17 residues. As DNA, the CDR3 is TGTGCCAGCAGTTTTCCCGGGACAGGGGGCGCGTGGGAGACCCAGTACTTC. It encodes CASSFPGTGGAWETQYF.

The chain is built from TRBV6-1 and TRBJ1-1, with 9 bases aligning to TRBD1. The J segment lost 4 bases and the V segment lost 5 bases, leaving 5 bases of the junction unmatched. CDR1 and CDR2 (germline): MNHNS, SASEGT. The CDR3 runs 14 residues. This CDR3 is CASSHGQGTTEAFF. CDR3 nucleotide sequence: TGTGCCAGCAGTCACGGACAGGGGACCACTGAAGCTTTCTTT.

This clonotype was found many times. This rearrangement joins TRBV9 to TRBJ1-4; 8 nucleotides align to TRBD1. Trimming took 4 bases from V and 7 from J; bases not matched to a gene: 6. Germline CDR1 and CDR2: SGDLS and YYNGEE. The CDR3 has 14 residues. DNA for the CDR3: TGTGCCAGCAGCAGGGACAGGTTCGGTGAAAAACTGTTTTTT. It yields the protein CASSRDRFGEKLFF.

This clonotype has a count of ten or more. The chain couples TRBV24-1 to TRBJ2-1, with D maybe TRBD2 (5 bases). Between the trimmed V and J ends, which lost 4 bases and 5 bases, there was a span of 14 bases. CDR1 is KGHDR and CDR2 is SFDVKD in the germline V gene. The CDR3 covers 15 residues. DNA of the CDR3: TGTGCCACCAGTGAGCCCGGGATAAGGGACAATGAGCAGTTCTTC. Encoded protein: CATSEPGIRDNEQFF.

The rearrangement links TRBV2 to TRBJ2-7, with D tentatively TRBD1 (6 bases). V dropped 6 bases and J dropped 2 bases, with 14 bases sitting between them. Germline V lookup: CDR1 SNHLY, CDR2 FYNNEI. The CDR3 has 14 amino acids. CDR3 nucleotide sequence: TGTGCCAGCAGGCTGATGGACAGCACCTACGAGCAGTACTTC. It codes for CASRLMDSTYEQYF.

Many counts were recorded for this clonotype. This rearrangement joins TRBV7-8 to TRBJ1-5; D unclear. There are 15 residues in the CDR3. The V gene lost 6 bases and the J gene lost 4 bases, with 16 bases spanning the gap. Germline V lookup: CDR1 SGHVS, CDR2 FQNEAQ. The CDR3 spells CASSPSRWENQPQHF. The CDR3 DNA reads TGTGCCAGCAGTCCTTCGAGATGGGAAAATCAGCCCCAGCATTTT.

This clonotype was picked up many times. The V call is TRBV6-5, the J call TRBJ2-1, with 8 bases matching TRBD2. V dropped 3 bases and J dropped 9; count of bases not matched to a gene: 7. Germline values: CDR1 MNHEY, CDR2 SVGAGI. The CDR3 is 14 amino acids. The CDR3 sequence is CASSYQAGDTEQFF. The CDR3 DNA reads as TGTGCCAGCAGTTATCAAGCGGGAGACACTGAGCAGTTCTTC.

In regard to this clonotype: A read error is the likely source, as a far larger clone sits one nucleotide away. This chain connects TRBV6-2 or TRBV6-3 to TRBJ1-2, with D perhaps matching TRBD1 (5 bases). V was clipped by 2 bases and J by 4 bases, with 17 bases between them. The CDR3 runs to 16 residues. Germline V gene data show CDR1 as MNHEY and CDR2 as SVGEGT. CDR3 protein: CASSYPPRTRLYGYTF. The CDR3, as DNA: TGTGCCAGCAGTTACCCTCCGCGGACAAGGCTCTATGGCTACACCTTC.

J is TRBJ1-6 and V is TRBV5-1; D not certain. CDR1 is SGHRS, CDR2 YFSETQ, per germline. This CDR3 contains 15 residues. With 1 base removed from V and 9 bases from J, the gap between germline ends came to 14 bases. The CDR3 loop is CASSLTTAVGSPLHF. The CDR3 coding sequence is TGCGCCAGCAGCTTGACTACAGCCGTTGGTTCACCCCTCCACTTT.